This T cell receptor (beta chain) was captured in a study of cytomegalovirus exposure and HLA in healthy donors. The germline CDR1 and CDR2 sequences are MDHEN and SYDVKM. The CDR3 loop spans 18 amino acids. Trimming stripped 1 base from V and 1 base from J, with 17 bases between. Amplification used 60 Vbeta primers and 13 Jbeta primers. The table came from immunoSEQ multiplex PCR; TCRdb's copy has only in-frame clones and leaves some out. The sample shows 110,000 to 150,000 clones, more than 65% of them seen only once. The rearrangement uses TRBV28 and TRBJ1-5, with D hard to call. Sequencing was performed on PBMCs. This TCR came from a woman aged 25 to 39 in good health and CMV-seronegative. CDR3 bases: TGTGCCAGCAGTTTATATTCGTTGTGGCAGTTAAGCAATCAGCCCCAGCATTTT. It specifies CASSLYSLWQLSNQPQHF.